The T cell receptor (beta chain) described here comes from a study of blood T cell repertoires in COVID-19. Study summary: From the United States, Italy and Spain came samples of acute and convalescent COVID-19. Sample material is recorded as cDNA or gDNA derived from T cells, B-cell-depleted T cells, or PBMCs.

Germline lookup yields CDR1 SGHRS and CDR2 YFSETQ. Trimming removed 4 bases from V and 5 bases from J, with 9 bases in between. The CDR3 consists of 12 residues. This clone was detected a few times. Original processing methods: Estimation of nucleated cell counts was performed using reference gene primer amplification. Repertoires were generated with immunoSEQ multiplex PCR, while TCRdb's copy carries only in-frame clones and drops some. V and J calls plus clone size are reproduced from that table; the DNA served to infer D and trimming. The data hold roughly 150,000 clones, with more than 90% observed a single time.

This receptor was taken from a man aged 55 to 70 with active or convalescent COVID-19. Sequenced material: peripheral blood. The rearrangement uses TRBV5-1 and TRBJ1-2; D unresolved. CDR3 loop: CASSPDGYGYTF. The CDR3 DNA is TGCGCCAGCAGCCCTGACGGGTATGGCTACACCTTC.